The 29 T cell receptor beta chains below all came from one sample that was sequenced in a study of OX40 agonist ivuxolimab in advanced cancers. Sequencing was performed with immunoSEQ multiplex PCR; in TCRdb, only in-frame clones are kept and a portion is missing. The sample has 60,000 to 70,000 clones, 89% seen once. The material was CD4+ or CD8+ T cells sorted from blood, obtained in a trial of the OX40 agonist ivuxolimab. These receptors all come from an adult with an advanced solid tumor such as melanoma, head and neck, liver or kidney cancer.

CDR3 protein: CASSEGLAGGYRETQYF. The CDR3 DNA sequence: TGTGCCAGCAGTGAGGGACTAGCGGGGGGCTACAGGGAGACCCAGTACTTC. The gene calls are TRBV6-1 and TRBJ2-5, with 15 positions matching TRBD2. Germline CDR1 MNHNS, CDR2 SASEGT. V trimming: 3 bases; J trimming: 5 bases; junction bases outside the gene matches: 7. CDR3 length equals 17 residues.

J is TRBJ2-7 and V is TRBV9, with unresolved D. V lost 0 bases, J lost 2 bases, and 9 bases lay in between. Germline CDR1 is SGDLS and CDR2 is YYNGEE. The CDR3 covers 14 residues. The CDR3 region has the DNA TGTGCCAGCAGCGTAGGCGAAGCGACCTACGAGCAGTACTTC. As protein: CASSVGEATYEQYF.

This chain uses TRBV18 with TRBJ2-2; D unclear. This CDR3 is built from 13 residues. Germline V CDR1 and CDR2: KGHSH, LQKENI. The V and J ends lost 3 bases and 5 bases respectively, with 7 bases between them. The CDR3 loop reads CASSPRRTGELFF. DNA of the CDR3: TGTGCCAGCTCACCCCGACGGACCGGGGAGCTGTTTTTT.

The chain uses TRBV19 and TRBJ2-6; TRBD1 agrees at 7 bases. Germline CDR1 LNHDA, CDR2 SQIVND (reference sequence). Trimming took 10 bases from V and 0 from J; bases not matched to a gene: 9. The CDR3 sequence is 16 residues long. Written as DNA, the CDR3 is TGTGCCATTTCACCGGGACAGCGCTCTGGGGCCAACGTCCTGACTTTC. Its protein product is CAISPGQRSGANVLTF.

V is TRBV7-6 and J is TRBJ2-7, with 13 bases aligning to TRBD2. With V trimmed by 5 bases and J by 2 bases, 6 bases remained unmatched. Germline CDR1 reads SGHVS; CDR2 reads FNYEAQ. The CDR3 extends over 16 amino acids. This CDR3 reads CASSAGLAGLPYEQYF. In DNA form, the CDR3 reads TGTGCCAGCAGCGCGGGACTAGCGGGGCTGCCCTACGAGCAGTACTTC.

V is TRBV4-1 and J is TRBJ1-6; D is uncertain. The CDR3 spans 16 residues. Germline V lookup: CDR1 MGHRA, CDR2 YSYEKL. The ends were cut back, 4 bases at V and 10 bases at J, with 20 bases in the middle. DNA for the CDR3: TGCGCCAGCAGCCTTTCGGCCAGCGGCCCGGGGTCACCCCTCCACTTT. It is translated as CASSLSASGPGSPLHF.

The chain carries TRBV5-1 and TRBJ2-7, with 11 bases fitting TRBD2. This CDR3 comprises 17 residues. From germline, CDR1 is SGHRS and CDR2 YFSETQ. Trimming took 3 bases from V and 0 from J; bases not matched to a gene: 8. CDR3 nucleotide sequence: TGCGCCAGCAGCTCTACGGTGACTAGCGGGACCTCCTACGAGCAGTACTTC. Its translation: CASSSTVTSGTSYEQYF.

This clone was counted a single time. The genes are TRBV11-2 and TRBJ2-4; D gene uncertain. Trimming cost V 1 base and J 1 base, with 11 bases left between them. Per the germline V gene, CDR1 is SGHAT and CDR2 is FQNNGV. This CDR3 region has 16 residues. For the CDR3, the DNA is TGTGCCAGCAGCTTAGGGGCAATGTTGGCCAAAAACATTCAGTACTTC. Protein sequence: CASSLGAMLAKNIQYF.

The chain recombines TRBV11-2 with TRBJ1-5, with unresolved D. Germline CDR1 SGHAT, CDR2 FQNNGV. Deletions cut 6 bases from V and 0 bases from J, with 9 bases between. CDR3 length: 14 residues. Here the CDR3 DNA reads TGTGCCAGCAGTTCCGACGATAGCAATCAGCCCCAGCATTTT. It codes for CASSSDDSNQPQHF. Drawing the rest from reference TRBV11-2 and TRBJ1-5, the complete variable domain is EAGVAQSPRYKIIEKRQSVAFWCNPISGHATLYWYQQILGQGPKLLIQFQNNGVVDDSQLPKDRFSAERLKGVDSTLKIQPAKLEDSAVYLCASSSDDSNQPQHFGDGTRLSIL.

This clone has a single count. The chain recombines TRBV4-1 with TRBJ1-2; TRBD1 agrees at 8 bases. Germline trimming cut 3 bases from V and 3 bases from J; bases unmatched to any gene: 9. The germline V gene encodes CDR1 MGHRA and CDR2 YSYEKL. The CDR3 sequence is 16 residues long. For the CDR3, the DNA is TGCGCCAGCAGCCAGGGGACAGGACTCCTATACTATGGCTACACCTTC. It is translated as CASSQGTGLLYYGYTF.

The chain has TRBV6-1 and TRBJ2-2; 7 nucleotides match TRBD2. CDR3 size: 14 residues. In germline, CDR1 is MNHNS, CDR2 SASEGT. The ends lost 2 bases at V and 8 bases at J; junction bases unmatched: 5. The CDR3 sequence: CASSEWGGVGELFF. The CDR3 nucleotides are TGTGCCAGCAGTGAATGGGGAGGGGTGGGGGAGCTGTTTTTT.

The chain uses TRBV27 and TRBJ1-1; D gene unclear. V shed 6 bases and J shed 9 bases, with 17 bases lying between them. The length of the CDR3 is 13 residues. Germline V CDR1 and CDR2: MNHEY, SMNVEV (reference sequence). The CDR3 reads CASSYGVGFKAFF. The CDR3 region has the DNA TGTGCCAGCAGCTATGGGGTGGGGTTCAAAGCTTTCTTT.

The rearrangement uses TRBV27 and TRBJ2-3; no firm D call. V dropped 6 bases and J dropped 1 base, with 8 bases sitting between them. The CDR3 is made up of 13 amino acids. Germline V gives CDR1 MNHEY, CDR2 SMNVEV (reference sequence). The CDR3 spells CASSEVGTDTQYF. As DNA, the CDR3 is TGTGCCAGCAGCGAAGTAGGCACAGATACGCAGTATTTT.

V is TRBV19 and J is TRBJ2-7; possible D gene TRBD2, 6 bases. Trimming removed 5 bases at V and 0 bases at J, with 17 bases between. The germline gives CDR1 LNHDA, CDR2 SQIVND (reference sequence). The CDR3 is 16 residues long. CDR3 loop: CASSAYGGLISYEQYF. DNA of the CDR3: TGTGCCAGTAGTGCCTACGGGGGACTGATCTCCTACGAGCAGTACTTC.

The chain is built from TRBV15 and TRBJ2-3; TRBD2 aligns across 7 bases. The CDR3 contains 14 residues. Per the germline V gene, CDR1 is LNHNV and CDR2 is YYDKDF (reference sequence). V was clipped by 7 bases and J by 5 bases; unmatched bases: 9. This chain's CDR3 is CATTRGLEIDTQYF. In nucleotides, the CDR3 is TGTGCCACCACGCGAGGACTAGAAATAGATACGCAGTATTTT.

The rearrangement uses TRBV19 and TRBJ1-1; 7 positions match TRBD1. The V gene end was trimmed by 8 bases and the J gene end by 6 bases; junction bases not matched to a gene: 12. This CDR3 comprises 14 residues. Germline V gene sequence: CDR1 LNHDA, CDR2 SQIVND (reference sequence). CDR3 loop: CASQRQGDGAEAFF. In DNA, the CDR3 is TGTGCCAGTCAACGGCAGGGGGATGGAGCTGAAGCTTTCTTT. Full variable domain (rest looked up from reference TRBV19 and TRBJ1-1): DGGITQSPKYLFRKEGQNVTLSCEQNLNHDAMYWYRQDPGQGLRLIYYSQIVNDFQKGDIAEGYSVSREKKESFPLTVTSAQKNPTAFYLCASQRQGDGAEAFFGQGTRLTVV.

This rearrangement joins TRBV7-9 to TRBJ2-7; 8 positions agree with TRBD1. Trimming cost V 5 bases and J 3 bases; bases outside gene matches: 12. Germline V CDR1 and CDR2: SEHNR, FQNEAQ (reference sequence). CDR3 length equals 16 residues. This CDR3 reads CASSPPYPGGDYEQYF. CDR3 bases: TGTGCCAGCAGCCCCCCTTACCCAGGGGGCGACTACGAGCAGTACTTC.

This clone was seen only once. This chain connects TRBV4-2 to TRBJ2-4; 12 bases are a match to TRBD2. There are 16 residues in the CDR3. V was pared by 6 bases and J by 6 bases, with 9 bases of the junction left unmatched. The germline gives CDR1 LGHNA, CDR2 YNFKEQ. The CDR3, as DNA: TGTGCCAGCAGGCAACTAGCGGGAGGAATTGGAAACATTCAGTACTTC. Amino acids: CASRQLAGGIGNIQYF.

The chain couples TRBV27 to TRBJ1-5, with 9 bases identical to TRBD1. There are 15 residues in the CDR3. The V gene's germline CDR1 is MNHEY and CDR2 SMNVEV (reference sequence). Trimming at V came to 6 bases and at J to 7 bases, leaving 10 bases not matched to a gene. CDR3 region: CASSPKQGARQPQHF. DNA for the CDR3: TGTGCCAGCAGCCCAAAACAGGGGGCCAGACAGCCCCAGCATTTT.

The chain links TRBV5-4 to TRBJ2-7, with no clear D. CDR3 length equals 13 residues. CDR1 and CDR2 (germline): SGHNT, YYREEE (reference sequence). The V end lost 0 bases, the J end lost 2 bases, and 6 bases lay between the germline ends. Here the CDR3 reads CASSLGGTYEQYF. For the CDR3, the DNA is TGTGCCAGCAGCTTGGGTGGTACCTACGAGCAGTACTTC.

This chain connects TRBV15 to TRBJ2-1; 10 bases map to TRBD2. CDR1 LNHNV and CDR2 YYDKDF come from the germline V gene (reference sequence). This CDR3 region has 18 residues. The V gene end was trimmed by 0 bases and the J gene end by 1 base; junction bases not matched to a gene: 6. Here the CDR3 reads CATSRDRASGSSYNEQFF. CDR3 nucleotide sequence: TGTGCCACCAGCAGAGATCGGGCTAGCGGGAGTTCCTACAATGAGCAGTTCTTC.

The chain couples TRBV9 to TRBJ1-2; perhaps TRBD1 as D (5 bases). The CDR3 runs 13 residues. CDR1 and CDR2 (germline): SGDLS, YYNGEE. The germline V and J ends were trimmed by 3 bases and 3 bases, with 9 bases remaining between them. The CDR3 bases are TGTGCCAGCAGCGGGGACCTTGACTATGGCTACACCTTC. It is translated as CASSGDLDYGYTF.

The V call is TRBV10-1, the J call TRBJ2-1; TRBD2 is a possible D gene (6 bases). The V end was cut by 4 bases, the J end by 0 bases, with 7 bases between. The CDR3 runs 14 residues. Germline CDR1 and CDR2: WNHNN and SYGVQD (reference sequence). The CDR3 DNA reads TGCGCCAGCAGTGCCGGGGGCTCCTACAATGAGCAGTTCTTC. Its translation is CASSAGGSYNEQFF.

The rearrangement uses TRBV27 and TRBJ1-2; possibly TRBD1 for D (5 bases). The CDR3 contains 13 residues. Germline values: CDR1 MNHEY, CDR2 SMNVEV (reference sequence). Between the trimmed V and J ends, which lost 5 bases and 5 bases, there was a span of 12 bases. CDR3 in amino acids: CASSPDTQYGYTF. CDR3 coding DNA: TGTGCCAGCAGTCCGGACACGCAGTATGGCTACACCTTC.

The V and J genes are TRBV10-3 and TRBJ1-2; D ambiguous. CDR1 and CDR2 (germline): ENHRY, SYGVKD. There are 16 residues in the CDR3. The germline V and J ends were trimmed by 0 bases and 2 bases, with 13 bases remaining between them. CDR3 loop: CAISESFAGRNYGYTF. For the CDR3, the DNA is TGTGCCATCAGTGAGTCTTTTGCAGGCCGCAACTATGGCTACACCTTC.

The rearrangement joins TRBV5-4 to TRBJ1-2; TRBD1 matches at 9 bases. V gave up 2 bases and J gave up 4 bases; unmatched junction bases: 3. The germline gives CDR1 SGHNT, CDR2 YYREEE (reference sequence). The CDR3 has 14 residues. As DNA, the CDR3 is TGTGCCAGCAGCTTTGGGACAGGGATCTATGGCTACACCTTC. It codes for CASSFGTGIYGYTF.

CDR3 in amino acids: CASSYGNEQFF. The CDR3 nucleotides are TGTGCCAGCAGTTACGGCAATGAGCAGTTCTTC. The genes are TRBV6-5 and TRBJ2-1; D gene uncertain. The CDR3 has 11 amino acids. V gave up 2 bases and J gave up 6 bases, with 2 bases separating them. Germline CDR1 MNHEY, CDR2 SVGAGI.

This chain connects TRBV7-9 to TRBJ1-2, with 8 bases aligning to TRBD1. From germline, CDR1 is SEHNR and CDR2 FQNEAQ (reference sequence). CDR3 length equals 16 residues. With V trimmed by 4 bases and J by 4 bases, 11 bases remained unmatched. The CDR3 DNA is TGTGCCAGCAGCTCCCCCCGACAGGGGCGGCCCTATGGCTACACCTTC. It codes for CASSSPRQGRPYGYTF.

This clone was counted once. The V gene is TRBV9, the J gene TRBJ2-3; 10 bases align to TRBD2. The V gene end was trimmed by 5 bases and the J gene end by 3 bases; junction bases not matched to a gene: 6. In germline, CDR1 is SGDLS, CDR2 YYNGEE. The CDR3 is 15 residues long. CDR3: CASSPGTSATDTQYF. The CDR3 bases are TGTGCCAGCAGTCCCGGGACTAGCGCTACAGATACGCAGTATTTT.